One sample yielded the 3 T cell receptor beta chains listed below, sequenced in a study of identifying expanded T cells in peripheral blood. The data were produced by immunoSEQ multiplex PCR, yet TCRdb's version contains in-frame clones alone and is incomplete. The sample holds 120,000 or so clones, approximately 88% seen once. The sample taken for sequencing was blood. These receptors all stem from a person aged 18 to 75 in good health.

The chain has TRBV29-1 and TRBJ1-2; D remains ambiguous. Germline assignment: CDR1 SQVTM and CDR2 ANQGSEA. There are 15 residues in the CDR3. The V end lost 3 bases, the J end lost 1 base, and 15 bases lay between the germline ends. CDR3 bases: TGCAGCGTTGATACTGGCCCGGCCGTTAACTATGGCTACACCTTC. It yields the protein CSVDTGPAVNYGYTF.

This clone occurred once. The V call is TRBV7-2, the J call TRBJ1-4, with D perhaps matching TRBD1 (6 bases). The ends were cut back, 5 bases at V and 4 bases at J, with 11 bases in the middle. Per the germline V gene, CDR1 is SGHTA and CDR2 is FQGNSA. This CDR3 is 14 amino acids long. CDR3 in amino acids: CASSTQDSNEKLFF. CDR3 nucleotide sequence: TGTGCCAGCAGCACCCAGGACAGTAATGAAAAACTGTTTTTT.

The chain has TRBV4-3 and TRBJ1-1; no definite D call. The CDR3 covers 16 residues. The germline gives CDR1 LGHNA, CDR2 YSLEER. The V end lost 0 bases, the J end lost 1 base, and 12 bases lay between the germline ends. CDR3 loop: CASSQDRRGENTEAFF. CDR3 coding DNA: TGCGCCAGCAGCCAAGATAGGCGGGGAGAGAACACTGAAGCTTTCTTT.